These T cell receptor beta chains were read from a single sample in a study of Ad26.COV2.S vaccination and SARS-CoV-2 variants. Profiled with immunoSEQ multiplex PCR; TCRdb holds only in-frame clones, not every one. The sample comprises about 480,000 clones, approximately 90% of which are singletons, and roughly 13% rests with the top ten. Material: peripheral blood, obtained in a trial of Ad26.COV2.S vaccine versus placebo. The receptors were sampled from a person aged 18-65 years who received the Ad26.COV2.S COVID-19 vaccine or a placebo. Both conserved end residues are trimmed from each CDR3. The D gene is left open where the match is weak.

TRBV21-1,TRBJ2-2,-,ASSKEGLTGELF
TRBV29-1,TRBJ2-3,-,STVTSADTQY
TRBV28,TRBJ2-7,TRBD2,ASREREAPYEQY
TRBV5-1,TRBJ2-1,-,ASSLGGLGRSNEQF
TRBV7-9,TRBJ1-2,-,ASSSGPQKGYT
TRBV28,TRBJ1-5,-,ASSFSGSNQPQH
TRBV5-4,TRBJ1-1,TRBD1,ASSGGQGRTEAF
TRBV7-9,TRBJ2-5,-,ASSLIKPGAGQETQY
TRBV4-2,TRBJ2-3,-,ASSPTSFGDTQY
TRBV18,TRBJ2-1,TRBD2,ASSSQQAGPFRDEQF
TRBV28,TRBJ1-5,-,ASSLSPGWGQPQH
TRBV27,TRBJ2-3,-,ASRRTDTQY
TRBV30,TRBJ1-3,-,AWRGDKSGNTIY
TRBV7-3,TRBJ2-2,-,ASSLNPGGASGELF
TRBV7-3,TRBJ2-3,TRBD2,ASSGLAGVGPTDTQY
TRBV6-1,TRBJ1-6,-,ASSEGPGSNSPLH
TRBV10-3,TRBJ2-1,-,AISLGNEQF
TRBV28,TRBJ1-4,TRBD1,ASSPSGTGAIQLF
TRBV30,TRBJ1-6,-,AWSQSNSPLH
TRBV7-3,TRBJ2-3,TRBD2,ASSSRGRTSGTDTQY
TRBV20-1,TRBJ2-1,TRBD1,SAQGAVLV
TRBV6-5,TRBJ2-3,-,ASSLGAGSDTQY
TRBV18,TRBJ2-1,TRBD2,ASSPGGGNEQF
TRBV7-8,TRBJ1-1,-,ASSSQTTAAGAF
TRBV4-2,TRBJ1-2,-,ASSQDSRDGYT
TRBV19,TRBJ1-5,TRBD1,ASSKPRDRAFNQPQH
TRBV5-1,TRBJ2-3,-,ASWVAEDTQY
TRBV4-3,TRBJ1-3,-,ASSQDTGQSLTGNTIY
TRBV7-9,TRBJ2-3,-,ASSSRQPSTDTQY
TRBV6-1,TRBJ2-1,-,ASSEDNEQF
TRBV10-3,TRBJ2-1,-,AISALGISYNEQF
TRBV29-1,TRBJ2-3,-,SVVGSGISTDTQY
TRBV28,TRBJ1-2,-,ASGASGTSFGYT
TRBV5-1,TRBJ2-7,-,ASSLRGASYEQY
TRBV19,TRBJ2-7,TRBD2,ASRVTSGNYEQY
TRBV28,TRBJ1-1,-,ASSRRYTEAF
TRBV27,TRBJ2-7,-,ASSPAASYEQY
TRBV5-1,TRBJ1-2,-,ASSLGGFRGYT
TRBV6-6,TRBJ1-2,-,ASSTRGYGYT
TRBV7-8,TRBJ1-1,-,ASINSGGINTEAF
TRBV10-3,TRBJ2-7,-,ATSRAMEFGEQY
TRBV19,TRBJ1-1,-,ASSIVTSAMNPEAF